The present T cell receptor beta chain was sequenced within a study of post-analysis software for immune sequencing data. Every TCR beta cDNA library bore unique molecular identifiers. TCRdb re-called the PCR reads through MiXCR, storing one row per CDR3 protein. The sample lists more than 450,000 distinct CDR3 sequences; roughly 47% were seen once. A remark on this clonotype: What it recognizes is unknown.

General study findings and limits: Patients carried several TRBV segments more frequently than controls did, and TRBV5-6, TRBV5-1 and TRBV20-1 were among them. Significantly lower normalized Chao1 diversity was seen in multiple sclerosis patients than in controls. Clustering by F measure revealed strong co-clustering among samples prepared together in one batch.

CDR3 size: 15 residues. Per germline, CDR1 KGHSY and CDR2 FQNENV. Trimming pared 3 bases from V and 0 bases from J, leaving 8 bases between. The sequencing sample was made of blood. The sequence was obtained from a girl aged 10 to 17 with multiple sclerosis. This chain joins TRBV16 and TRBJ1-4; D is unclear. CDR3 in amino acids: CASSHQEATNEKLFF. DNA of the CDR3: TGTGCCAGCAGCCACCAGGAAGCAACTAATGAAAAACTGTTTTTT. Looking up the rest from reference TRBV16 and TRBJ1-4 gives the full variable domain: GEEVAQTPKHLVRGEGQKAKLYCAPIKGHSYVFWYQQVLKNEFKFLISFQNENVFDETGMPKERFSAKCLPNSPCSLEIQATKLEDSAVYFCASSHQEATNEKLFFGSGTQLSVL.